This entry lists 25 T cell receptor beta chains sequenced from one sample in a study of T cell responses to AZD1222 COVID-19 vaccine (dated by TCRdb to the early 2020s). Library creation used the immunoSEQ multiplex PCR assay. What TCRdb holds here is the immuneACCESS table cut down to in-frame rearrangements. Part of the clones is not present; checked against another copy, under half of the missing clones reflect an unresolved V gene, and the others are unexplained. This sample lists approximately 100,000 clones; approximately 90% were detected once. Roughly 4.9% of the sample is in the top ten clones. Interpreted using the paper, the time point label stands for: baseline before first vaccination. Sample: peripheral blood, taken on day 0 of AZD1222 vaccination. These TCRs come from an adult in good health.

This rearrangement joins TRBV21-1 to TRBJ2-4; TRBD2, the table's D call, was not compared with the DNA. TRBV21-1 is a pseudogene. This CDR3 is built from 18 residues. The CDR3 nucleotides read TGTGCCAGCAGCAAAGAAGGGGCGGGAGGGTTGGCCAAAAACATTCAGTACTTC. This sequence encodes CASSKEGAGGLAKNIQYF.

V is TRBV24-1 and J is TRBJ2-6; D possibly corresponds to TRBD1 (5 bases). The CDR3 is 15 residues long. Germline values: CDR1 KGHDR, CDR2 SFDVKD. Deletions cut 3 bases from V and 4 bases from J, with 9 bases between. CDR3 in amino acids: CATSDARQGANVLTF. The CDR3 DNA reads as TGTGCCACCAGTGATGCCCGACAGGGGGCCAACGTCCTGACTTTC.

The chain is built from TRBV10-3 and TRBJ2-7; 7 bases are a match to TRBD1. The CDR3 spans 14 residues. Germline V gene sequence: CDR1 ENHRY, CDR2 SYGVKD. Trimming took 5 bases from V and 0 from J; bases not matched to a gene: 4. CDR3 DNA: TGTGCCATCAGTCCGGCAGGGGGCTCCTACGAGCAGTACTTC. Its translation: CAISPAGGSYEQYF.

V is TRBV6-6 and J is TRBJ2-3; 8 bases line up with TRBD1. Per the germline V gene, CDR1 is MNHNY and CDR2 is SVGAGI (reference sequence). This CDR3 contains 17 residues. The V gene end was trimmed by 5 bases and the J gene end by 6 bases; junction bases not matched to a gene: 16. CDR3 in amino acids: CASSQGALGLAGDTQYF. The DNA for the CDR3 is TGTGCCAGCAGTCAGGGGGCTCTGGGGCTAGCTGGTGATACGCAGTATTTT.

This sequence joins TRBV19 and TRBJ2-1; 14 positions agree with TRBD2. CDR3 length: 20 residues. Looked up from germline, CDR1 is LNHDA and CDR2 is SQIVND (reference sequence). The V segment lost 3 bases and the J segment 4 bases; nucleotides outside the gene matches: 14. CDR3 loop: CASSIAPGTSGSRSYNEQFF. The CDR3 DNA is TGTGCCAGTAGTATCGCCCCCGGGACTAGCGGGAGTAGGTCGTACAATGAGCAGTTCTTC.

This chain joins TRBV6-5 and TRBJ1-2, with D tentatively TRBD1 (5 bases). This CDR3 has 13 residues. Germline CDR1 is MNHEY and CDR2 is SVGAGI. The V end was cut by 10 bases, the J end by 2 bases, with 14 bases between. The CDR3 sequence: CATSGQMNYGYTF. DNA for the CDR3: TGTGCCACCTCGGGGCAGATGAACTATGGCTACACCTTC.

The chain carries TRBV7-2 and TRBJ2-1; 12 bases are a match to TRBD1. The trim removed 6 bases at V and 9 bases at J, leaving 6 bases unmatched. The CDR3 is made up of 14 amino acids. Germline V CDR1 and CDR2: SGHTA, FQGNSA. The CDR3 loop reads CASSRDRGQGEQFF. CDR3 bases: TGTGCCAGCAGTAGGGACAGGGGGCAGGGTGAGCAGTTCTTC.

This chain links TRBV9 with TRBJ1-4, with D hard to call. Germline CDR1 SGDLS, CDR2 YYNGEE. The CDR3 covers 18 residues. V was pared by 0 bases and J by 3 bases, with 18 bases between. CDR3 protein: CASSVGQPVYDSNEKLFF. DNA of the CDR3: TGTGCCAGCAGCGTAGGCCAACCCGTCTATGACTCTAATGAAAAACTGTTTTTT.

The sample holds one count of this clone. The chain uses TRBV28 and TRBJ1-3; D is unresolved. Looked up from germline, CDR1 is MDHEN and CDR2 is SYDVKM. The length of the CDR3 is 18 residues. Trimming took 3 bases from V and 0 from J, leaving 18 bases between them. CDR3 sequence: CASSFASPDVSSGNTIYF. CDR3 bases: TGTGCCAGCAGTTTCGCTTCTCCGGACGTGAGCTCTGGAAACACCATATATTTT. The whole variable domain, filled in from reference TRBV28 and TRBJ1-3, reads DVKVTQSSRYLVKRTGEKVFLECVQDMDHENMFWYRQDPGLGLRLIYFSYDVKMKEKGDIPEGYSVSREKKERFSLILESASTNQTSMYLCASSFASPDVSSGNTIYFGEGSWLTVV.

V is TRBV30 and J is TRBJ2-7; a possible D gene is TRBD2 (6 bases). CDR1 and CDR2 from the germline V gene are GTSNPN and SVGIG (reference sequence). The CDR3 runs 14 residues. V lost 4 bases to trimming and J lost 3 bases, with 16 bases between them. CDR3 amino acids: CAWKPAGRDYEQYF. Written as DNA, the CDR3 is TGTGCCTGGAAGCCCGCAGGGCGGGACTACGAGCAGTACTTC.

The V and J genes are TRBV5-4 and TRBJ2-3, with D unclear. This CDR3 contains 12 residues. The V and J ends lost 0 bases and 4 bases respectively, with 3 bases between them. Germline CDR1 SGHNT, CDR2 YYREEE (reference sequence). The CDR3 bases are TGTGCCAGCAGCTTGGAGGCAGATACGCAGTATTTT. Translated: CASSLEADTQYF.

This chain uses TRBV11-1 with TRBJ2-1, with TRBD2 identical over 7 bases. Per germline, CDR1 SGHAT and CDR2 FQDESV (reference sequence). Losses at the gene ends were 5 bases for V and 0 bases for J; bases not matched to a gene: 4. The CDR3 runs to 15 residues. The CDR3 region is CASSPGGGSYNEQFF. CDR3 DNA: TGTGCCAGCAGCCCAGGCGGGGGCTCCTACAATGAGCAGTTCTTC.

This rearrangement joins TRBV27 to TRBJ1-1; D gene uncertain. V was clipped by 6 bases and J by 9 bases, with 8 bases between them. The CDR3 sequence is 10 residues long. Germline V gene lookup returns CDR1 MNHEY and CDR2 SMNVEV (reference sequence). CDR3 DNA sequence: TGTGCCAGCAGGGGCAGACAAGCTTTCTTT. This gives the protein CASRGRQAFF.

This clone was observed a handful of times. DNA of the CDR3: TGTGCCAGCAGCTTCAACAGGGGCCAGTACTTC. Its translation: CASSFNRGQYF. V is TRBV11-2 and J is TRBJ2-7; TRBD1 matches at 7 bases. The germline V gene encodes CDR1 SGHAT and CDR2 FQNNGV. V was pared by 3 bases and J by 10 bases, with 3 bases of the junction left unmatched. This CDR3 region has 11 residues.

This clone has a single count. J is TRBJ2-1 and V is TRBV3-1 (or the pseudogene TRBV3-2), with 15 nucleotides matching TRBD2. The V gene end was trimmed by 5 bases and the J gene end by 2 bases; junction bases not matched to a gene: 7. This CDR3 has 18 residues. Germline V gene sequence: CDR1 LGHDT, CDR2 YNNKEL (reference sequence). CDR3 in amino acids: CASSGLAGGTGAYNEQFF. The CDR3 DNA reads TGTGCCAGCAGCGGACTAGCGGGAGGGACGGGTGCCTACAATGAGCAGTTCTTC.

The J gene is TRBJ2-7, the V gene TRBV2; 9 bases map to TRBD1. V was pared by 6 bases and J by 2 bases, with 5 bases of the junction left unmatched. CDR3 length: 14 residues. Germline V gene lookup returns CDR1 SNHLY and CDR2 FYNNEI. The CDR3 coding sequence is TGTGCCAGCAGGGGACAGGGCTCGACCTACGAGCAGTACTTC. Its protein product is CASRGQGSTYEQYF.

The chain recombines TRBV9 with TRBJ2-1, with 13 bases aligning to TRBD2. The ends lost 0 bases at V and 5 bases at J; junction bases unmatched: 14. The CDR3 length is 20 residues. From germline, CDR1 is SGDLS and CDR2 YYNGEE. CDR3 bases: TGTGCCAGCAGCGTAGCTCCGGGACTAGCGGGAAGGGTCCGGGACAATGAGCAGTTCTTC. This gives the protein CASSVAPGLAGRVRDNEQFF.

The DNA for the CDR3 is TGTGCCAGCATCCATCACGCCGGGCCCAGCAATCAGCCCCAGCATTTT. Its translation is CASIHHAGPSNQPQHF. The chain uses TRBV28 and TRBJ1-5, with D unclear. Germline V gene data show CDR1 as MDHEN and CDR2 as SYDVKM. The CDR3 contains 16 residues. V was trimmed by 7 bases and J by 1 base, leaving 17 bases between them.

CDR3 in DNA: TGTGCCAGCTCACCACCGAGACGAGGTTGGGATGAAAAACTGTTTTTT. Translated: CASSPPRRGWDEKLFF. The rearrangement links TRBV18 to TRBJ1-4, with D hard to call. The germline gives CDR1 KGHSH, CDR2 LQKENI. V was shortened by 0 bases and J by 6 bases, with 14 bases between the two germline ends. The CDR3 is 16 amino acids.

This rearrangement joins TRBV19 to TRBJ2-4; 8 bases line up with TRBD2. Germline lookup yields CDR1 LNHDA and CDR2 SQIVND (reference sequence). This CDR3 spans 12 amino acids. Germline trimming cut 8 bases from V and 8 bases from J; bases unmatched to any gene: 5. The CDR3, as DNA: TGTGCCAGTGGGGACGGGGGGGACATTCAGTACTTC. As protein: CASGDGGDIQYF.

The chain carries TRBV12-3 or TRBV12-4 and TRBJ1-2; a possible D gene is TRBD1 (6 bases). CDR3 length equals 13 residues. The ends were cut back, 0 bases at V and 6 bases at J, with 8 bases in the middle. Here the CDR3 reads CASSLAQGNGYTF. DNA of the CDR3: TGTGCCAGCAGTTTAGCACAGGGAAATGGCTACACCTTC.

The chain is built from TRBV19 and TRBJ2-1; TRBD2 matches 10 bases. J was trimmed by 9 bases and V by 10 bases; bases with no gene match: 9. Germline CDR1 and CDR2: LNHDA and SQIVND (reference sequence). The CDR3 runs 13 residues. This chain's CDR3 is CATQREGRGEQFF. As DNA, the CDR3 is TGTGCCACCCAGCGGGAGGGCCGCGGTGAGCAGTTCTTC.

The chain's CDR3 is CASSLLVPTDTQYF. The CDR3 DNA reads TGCGCCAGCAGCTTACTAGTACCCACAGATACGCAGTATTTT. J is TRBJ2-3 and V is TRBV5-1; TRBD2 is a possible D gene (5 bases). Germline CDR1 reads SGHRS; CDR2 reads YFSETQ. The germline V and J ends were trimmed by 2 bases and 2 bases, with 9 bases remaining between them. This CDR3 contains 14 residues.

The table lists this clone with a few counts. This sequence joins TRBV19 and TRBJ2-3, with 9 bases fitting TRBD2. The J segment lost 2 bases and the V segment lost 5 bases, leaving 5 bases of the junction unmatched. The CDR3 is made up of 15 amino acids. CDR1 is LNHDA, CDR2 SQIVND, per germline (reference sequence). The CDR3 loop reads CASSVREGSTDTQYF. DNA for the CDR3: TGTGCCAGTAGTGTGCGGGAGGGATCCACAGATACGCAGTATTTT.

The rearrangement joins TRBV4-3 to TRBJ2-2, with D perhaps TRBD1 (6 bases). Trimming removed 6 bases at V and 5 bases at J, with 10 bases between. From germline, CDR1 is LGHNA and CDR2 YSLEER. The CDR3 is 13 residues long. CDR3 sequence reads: CASRTRGTGELFF. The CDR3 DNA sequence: TGCGCCAGCAGGACAAGGGGGACCGGGGAGCTGTTTTTT.